The 32 T cell receptor beta chains reported below all come from one sample, sequenced in a study of T cell responses to AZD1222 COVID-19 vaccine. The repertoire was sequenced with immunoSEQ multiplex PCR; TCRdb's copy has only in-frame clones and lacks some. Here the sample spans roughly 190,000 clones, 90% to 95% being singletons. This specimen was peripheral blood, taken 28 days after the second AZD1222 dose. All receptors derive from an adult who received the AZD1222 COVID-19 vaccine.

This chain connects TRBV5-1 to TRBJ1-1; possible D gene TRBD1, 5 bases. The germline CDR1 and CDR2 sequences are SGHRS and YFSETQ. Trimming left V 3 bases short and J 8 bases short, with 17 bases between. This CDR3 has 14 residues. The CDR3 loop reads CASSSTGTQREAFF. DNA of the CDR3: TGCGCCAGCAGCTCGACCGGGACCCAAAGAGAAGCTTTCTTT.

This chain links TRBV7-9 with TRBJ2-1; 12 nucleotides align to TRBD2. The V segment lost 4 bases and the J segment 14 bases; nucleotides outside the gene matches: 9. This CDR3 has 14 residues. Looked up from germline, CDR1 is SEHNR and CDR2 is FQNEAQ (reference sequence). CDR3: CASSSARTSGAKFF. CDR3 in DNA: TGTGCCAGCAGCTCAGCTCGGACTAGCGGGGCCAAGTTCTTC.

The V gene is TRBV4-3, the J gene TRBJ1-2, with 9 bases aligning to TRBD1. V shed 4 bases and J 7 bases; nucleotides not matched to a gene: 13. There are 16 residues in the CDR3. Germline lookup yields CDR1 LGHNA and CDR2 YSLEER. CDR3 protein: CASSRRIGQGQGGYTF. For the CDR3, the DNA is TGCGCCAGCAGCCGCAGGATTGGACAGGGGCAAGGTGGCTACACCTTC.

The chain employs TRBV2 and TRBJ2-7; possibly TRBD2 for D (6 bases). The ends were cut back, 6 bases at V and 4 bases at J, with 13 bases in the middle. The CDR3 runs 13 residues. The germline gives CDR1 SNHLY, CDR2 FYNNEI. The CDR3 is CASRGNLAYEQYF. DNA of the CDR3: TGTGCCAGCAGGGGTAATCTAGCGTACGAGCAGTACTTC. The whole variable domain, filled in from reference TRBV2 and TRBJ2-7, reads EPEVTQTPSHQVTQMGQEVILRCVPISNHLYFYWYRQILGQKVEFLVSFYNNEISEKSEIFDDQFSVERPDGSNFTLKIRSTKLEDSAMYFCASRGNLAYEQYFGPGTRLTVT.

On this clone itself: The junction differs from germline at one of its ends, possibly a read error. The chain has TRBV7-9 and TRBJ1-5, with TRBD1 matching over 7 bases. This CDR3 is built from 13 residues. Looked up from germline, CDR1 is SEHNR and CDR2 is FQNEAQ (reference sequence). The DNA of the CDR3 is TGTGCCAGCAGCTTAGCCACGGGACAGCTCCAGCATTTT. Its protein is CASSLATGQLQHF. The complete variable domain, with remaining parts taken from reference TRBV7-9 and TRBJ1-5, reads DTGVSQNPRHKITKRGQNVTFRCDPISEHNRLYWYRQTLGQGPEFLTYFQNEAQLEKSRLLSDRFSAERPKGSFSTLEIQRTEQGDSAMYLCASSLATGQLQHFGDGTRLSIL.

The chain links TRBV7-8 to TRBJ2-1, with TRBD2 matching over 8 bases. The CDR3 extends over 17 amino acids. Trimming took 3 bases from V and 0 from J; bases not matched to a gene: 7. Germline CDR1 and CDR2: SGHVS and FQNEAQ. The CDR3 bases are TGTGCCAGCAGCTTCCCCCCGAGCGGGAGCTCCTACAATGAGCAGTTCTTC. It encodes CASSFPPSGSSYNEQFF.

This clone has just one count. CDR3 amino acids: CASSLLAGGGTDTQYF. CDR3 nucleotide sequence: TGTGCCAGCAGCCTACTAGCGGGGGGTGGTACAGATACGCAGTATTTT. The chain recombines TRBV7-9 with TRBJ2-3; 12 bases match TRBD2. CDR1 and CDR2 (germline): SEHNR, FQNEAQ (reference sequence). V lost 5 bases, J lost 3 bases, and 6 bases stayed unmatched. The CDR3 is 16 amino acids.

This chain uses TRBV6-5 with TRBJ1-1; D gene unclear. Trimming left V 0 bases short and J 0 bases short, with 8 bases between. Per the germline V gene, CDR1 is MNHEY and CDR2 is SVGAGI. The CDR3 is 15 amino acids. The CDR3, as DNA: TGTGCCAGCAGTTACTCGTCTAGGATGAACACTGAAGCTTTCTTT. It is translated as CASSYSSRMNTEAFF.

This chain connects TRBV5-8 to TRBJ1-1; a possible D gene is TRBD1 (5 bases). The germline V gene has CDR1 SGHTS and CDR2 YDEGEE. CDR3 size: 16 residues. With 2 bases removed from V and 3 bases from J, the gap between germline ends came to 17 bases. The CDR3 is CASSFPGGKTDTEAFF. The CDR3 DNA reads TGTGCCAGCAGCTTTCCTGGGGGGAAAACGGACACTGAAGCTTTCTTT.

The CDR3 DNA reads TGTGCCAGCAGCCAGGACAGGGAGAGCACCGGGGAGCTGTTTTTT. It codes for CASSQDRESTGELFF. The chain carries TRBV11-1 and TRBJ2-2, with 8 bases that match TRBD1. Germline V gene sequence: CDR1 SGHAT, CDR2 FQDESV (reference sequence). The ends lost 5 bases at V and 4 bases at J; junction bases unmatched: 6. There are 15 residues in the CDR3.

The chain is built from TRBV5-1 and TRBJ1-1, with D tentatively TRBD1 (5 bases). Germline loops: CDR1 SGHRS, CDR2 YFSETQ. Between the trimmed V and J ends, which lost 4 bases and 7 bases, there was a span of 14 bases. This CDR3 region has 13 residues. CDR3 protein: CASSLGGVGEAFF. CDR3 DNA sequence: TGCGCCAGCAGCCTGGGAGGGGTAGGTGAAGCTTTCTTT.

This rearrangement joins TRBV11-2 to TRBJ2-5; D is possibly TRBD1 (6 bases). The CDR3 length is 13 residues. Trimming took 3 bases from V and 5 from J, leaving 10 bases between them. The germline V gene encodes CDR1 SGHAT and CDR2 FQNNGV. The DNA for the CDR3 is TGTGCCAGCAGCTTCGACAGGATGGAGACCCAGTACTTC. It yields the protein CASSFDRMETQYF.

DNA for the CDR3: TGTGCCAGCAGTTATCCGCAGGGGGCGACGGGGAATGAGCAGTTCTTC. Translation gives CASSYPQGATGNEQFF. This sequence joins TRBV6-5 and TRBJ2-1, with 8 bases matching TRBD1. V shed 3 bases, J shed 7 bases, and the junction held 11 bases outside the gene matches. The CDR3 runs to 16 residues. Germline V lookup: CDR1 MNHEY, CDR2 SVGAGI.

Turning to this clone: The same CDR3 also results from other DNA sequences found in this sample. The chain links TRBV7-3 to TRBJ1-1; the D gene is possibly TRBD1 (6 bases). V shed 4 bases and J shed 1 base, with 7 bases lying between them. This CDR3 has 13 residues. Per germline, CDR1 SGHTA and CDR2 FQGTGA. CDR3 loop: CASSSQGNTEAFF. The CDR3 bases are TGTGCCAGCAGCTCACAGGGGAACACTGAAGCTTTCTTT.

The J gene is TRBJ1-2, the V gene TRBV2; no reliable D call. The CDR3 loop spans 14 amino acids. The V and J ends lost 4 bases and 0 bases respectively, with 9 bases between them. CDR1 is SNHLY and CDR2 is FYNNEI in the germline V gene. The CDR3 spells CASSGSQTNYGYTF. The CDR3, as DNA: TGTGCCAGCAGTGGGTCCCAAACTAACTATGGCTACACCTTC.

The V and J genes are TRBV9 and TRBJ2-3, with 9 bases aligning to TRBD1. This CDR3 contains 16 residues. Germline CDR1 reads SGDLS; CDR2 reads YYNGEE. V was clipped by 3 bases and J by 4 bases; unmatched bases: 9. In DNA, the CDR3 is TGTGCCAGCAGCGGGCGACAGGGGGGATATTCAGATACGCAGTATTTT. Its translation: CASSGRQGGYSDTQYF. Variable domain in full (rest from reference TRBV9 and TRBJ2-3): DSGVTQTPKHLITATGQRVTLRCSPRSGDLSVYWYQQSLDQGLQFLIQYYNGEERAKGNILERFSAQQFPDLHSELNLSSLELGDSALYFCASSGRQGGYSDTQYFGPGTRLTVL.

On this clone itself: The same CDR3 arises from other DNA sequences in this sample as well. The chain combines TRBV18 with TRBJ2-3, with a tentative D call TRBD2 (5 bases). Germline CDR1 and CDR2: KGHSH and LQKENI. This CDR3 is built from 13 residues. The V and J ends lost 6 bases and 3 bases respectively, with 10 bases between them. As DNA, the CDR3 is TGTGCCAGCTCCCCCCGCGGGACAGATACGCAGTATTTT. Its protein product is CASSPRGTDTQYF.

The gene calls are TRBV7-8 and TRBJ1-5, with a possible D match to TRBD1 (6 bases). The CDR3 runs to 12 residues. The V gene's germline CDR1 is SGHVS and CDR2 FQNEAQ. V lost 2 bases and J lost 13, with 12 bases in between. The CDR3 loop reads CASSLIGGQQHF. In nucleotides, the CDR3 is TGTGCCAGCAGCTTAATTGGGGGCCAACAGCATTTT.

The rearrangement joins TRBV18 to TRBJ1-6, with TRBD1 identical over 7 bases. This CDR3 has 18 amino acids. V trimming: 4 bases; J trimming: 6 bases; junction bases outside the gene matches: 15. Germline CDR1 and CDR2: KGHSH and LQKENI. CDR3 DNA sequence: TGTGCCAGCTCACTCCGACAGGGAACGCTTTCACCTAATTCACCCCTCCACTTT. This codes for CASSLRQGTLSPNSPLHF. Full variable domain (rest looked up from reference TRBV18 and TRBJ1-6): NAGVMQNPRHLVRRRGQEARLRCSPMKGHSHVYWYRQLPEEGLKFMVYLQKENIIDESGMPKERFSAEFPKEGPSILRIQQVVRGDSAAYFCASSLRQGTLSPNSPLHFGNGTRLTVT.

The chain uses TRBV15 and TRBJ1-5, with a weak D call TRBD1 (6 bases). The CDR3 sequence is 15 residues long. From germline, CDR1 is LNHNV and CDR2 YYDKDF (reference sequence). V lost 1 base and J 5 bases, leaving 12 bases between the germline ends. The CDR3 reads CATSRGWGAHQPQHF. The CDR3 DNA sequence: TGTGCCACCAGCAGAGGGTGGGGGGCTCATCAGCCCCAGCATTTT.

J is TRBJ1-5 and V is TRBV6-2 or TRBV6-3, with D hard to call. Trimming left V 0 bases short and J 5 bases short, with 11 bases between. Germline V gene data show CDR1 as MNHEY and CDR2 as SVGEGT. This CDR3 comprises 15 residues. CDR3 DNA sequence: TGTGCCAGCAGTTACTCGACTTCAGGCTATCAGCCCCAGCATTTT. This codes for CASSYSTSGYQPQHF.

V usage is TRBV27 and J usage is TRBJ2-5; 9 bases align to TRBD2. CDR3 length: 14 residues. CDR1 MNHEY and CDR2 SMNVEV come from the germline V gene (reference sequence). V lost 10 bases to trimming and J lost 4 bases; unmatched junction nucleotides: 10. This chain's CDR3 is CATKAGGVAETQYF. Written as DNA, the CDR3 is TGTGCCACCAAAGCGGGAGGTGTGGCAGAGACCCAGTACTTC.

V gene TRBV6-5 combines with J gene TRBJ2-7; tentatively, D is TRBD1 or TRBD2 (7 bases each). Germline loops: CDR1 MNHEY, CDR2 SVGAGI. CDR3 length: 14 amino acids. The ends were cut back, 4 bases at V and 7 bases at J, with 17 bases in the middle. Here the CDR3 DNA reads TGTGCCAGCAGTTCCTCAGGGGGGGGCCGAGAGCAGTACTTC. Translating gives CASSSSGGGREQYF.

The chain has TRBV7-2 and TRBJ2-2; maybe TRBD2 (6 bases). The CDR3 contains 13 residues. Germline V gives CDR1 SGHTA, CDR2 FQGNSA. The ends were cut back, 11 bases at V and 1 base at J, with 11 bases in the middle. In DNA, the CDR3 is TGTGCCGGTGGCGGGATGAACACCGGGGAGCTGTTTTTT. Amino acid sequence: CAGGGMNTGELFF.

This sequence joins TRBV6-5 and TRBJ1-5, with 8 bases aligning to TRBD1. The CDR3 sequence is 14 residues long. The V and J ends lost 5 bases and 6 bases, in that order; junction bases with no gene match: 6. Germline V CDR1 and CDR2: MNHEY, SVGAGI. CDR3 nucleotides: TGTGCCAGCAGTCCCGGACAGGGTCGTCAGCCCCAGCATTTT. This translates into CASSPGQGRQPQHF.

V gene TRBV5-1 combines with J gene TRBJ2-3, with TRBD1 matching 10 bases. CDR1 is SGHRS, CDR2 YFSETQ, per germline. V lost 5 bases to trimming and J lost 5 bases; unmatched junction nucleotides: 14. The CDR3 has 17 residues. As DNA, the CDR3 is TGCGCCAGCAGTTTATCCAGGTCGGACAGGGGGAAAGATACGCAGTATTTT. It codes for CASSLSRSDRGKDTQYF.

The chain recombines TRBV5-5 with TRBJ2-7, with TRBD1 matching over 8 bases. Germline values: CDR1 SGHKS, CDR2 YYEKEE (reference sequence). The CDR3 runs 14 residues. The junction had 4 bases not matched to a gene; V was cut back by 2 bases and J by 3 bases. Here the CDR3 reads CASSFGQGDYEQYF. CDR3 nucleotide sequence: TGTGCCAGCAGCTTCGGACAGGGAGACTACGAGCAGTACTTC.

The chain joins TRBV21-1 to TRBJ2-7; the tabulated D call, TRBD2, remains unverified against the DNA. TRBV21-1 is classified as a pseudogene. This CDR3 is built from 18 residues. The chain's CDR3 is CASSKERELAGGPYEQYF. CDR3 nucleotides: TGTGCCAGCAGCAAAGAAAGGGAATTAGCGGGGGGGCCCTACGAGCAGTACTTC.

This clone was seen just once. The chain has TRBV7-3 and TRBJ2-1, with D possibly being TRBD1 (7 bases). Trimming took off 5 bases at V and 9 bases at J, with 20 bases between the two ends. Per germline, CDR1 SGHTA and CDR2 FQGTGA. The CDR3 consists of 15 residues. The CDR3 nucleotides are TGTGCCAGCAGCCCAGCAGGGGGGCTGATTACTGAGCAGTTCTTC. Translating it yields CASSPAGGLITEQFF.

V usage is TRBV19 and J usage is TRBJ1-4, with a weak D call TRBD1 (6 bases). The V end lost 9 bases, the J end lost 0 bases, and 14 bases lay between the germline ends. Germline V CDR1 and CDR2: LNHDA, SQIVND (reference sequence). The CDR3 totals 15 residues. The CDR3 DNA reads as TGTGCCAGCCAAGTAAACAGGGCAACTAATGAAAAACTGTTTTTT. This encodes CASQVNRATNEKLFF.

The chain is built from TRBV19 and TRBJ2-7, with TRBD1 identical over 10 bases. The CDR3 loop spans 15 amino acids. The J segment lost 7 bases and the V segment lost 5 bases, leaving 11 bases of the junction unmatched. Germline V CDR1 and CDR2: LNHDA, SQIVND (reference sequence). The CDR3 loop reads CASSHPRTGGGEQYF. The CDR3 bases are TGTGCCAGTAGTCACCCCCGGACAGGGGGAGGGGAGCAGTACTTC.

The chain has TRBV7-2 and TRBJ1-2, with 9 bases identical to TRBD1. The CDR3 has 15 residues. With V trimmed by 3 bases and J by 7 bases, 9 bases remained unmatched. In germline, CDR1 is SGHTA, CDR2 FQGNSA. As DNA, the CDR3 is TGTGCCAGCAGCTTTGGGACAGGGTTGGTCTCTGGCTACACCTTC. Its translation is CASSFGTGLVSGYTF. Full variable domain (outside the CDR3, taken from reference TRBV7-2 and TRBJ1-2): GAGVSQSPSNKVTEKGKDVELRCDPISGHTALYWYRQSLGQGLEFLIYFQGNSAPDKSGLPSDRFSAERTGGSVSTLTIQRTQQEDSAVYLCASSFGTGLVSGYTFGSGTRLTVV.